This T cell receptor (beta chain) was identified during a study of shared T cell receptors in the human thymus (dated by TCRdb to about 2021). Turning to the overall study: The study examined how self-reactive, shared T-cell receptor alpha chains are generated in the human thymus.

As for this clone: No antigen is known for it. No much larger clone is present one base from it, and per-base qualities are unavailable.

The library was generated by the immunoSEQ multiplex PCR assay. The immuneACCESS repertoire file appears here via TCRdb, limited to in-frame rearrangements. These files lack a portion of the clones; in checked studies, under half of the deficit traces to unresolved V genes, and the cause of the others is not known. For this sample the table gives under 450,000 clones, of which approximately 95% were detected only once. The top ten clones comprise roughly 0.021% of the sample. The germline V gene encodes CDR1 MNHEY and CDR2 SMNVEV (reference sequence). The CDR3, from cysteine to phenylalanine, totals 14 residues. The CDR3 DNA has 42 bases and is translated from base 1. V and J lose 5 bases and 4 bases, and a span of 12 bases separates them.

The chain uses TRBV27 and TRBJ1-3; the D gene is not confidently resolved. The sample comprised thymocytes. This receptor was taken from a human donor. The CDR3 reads CASSPSVPGNTIYF. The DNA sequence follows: TGTGCCAGCAGTCCCAGTGTACCCGGAAACACCATATATTTT.